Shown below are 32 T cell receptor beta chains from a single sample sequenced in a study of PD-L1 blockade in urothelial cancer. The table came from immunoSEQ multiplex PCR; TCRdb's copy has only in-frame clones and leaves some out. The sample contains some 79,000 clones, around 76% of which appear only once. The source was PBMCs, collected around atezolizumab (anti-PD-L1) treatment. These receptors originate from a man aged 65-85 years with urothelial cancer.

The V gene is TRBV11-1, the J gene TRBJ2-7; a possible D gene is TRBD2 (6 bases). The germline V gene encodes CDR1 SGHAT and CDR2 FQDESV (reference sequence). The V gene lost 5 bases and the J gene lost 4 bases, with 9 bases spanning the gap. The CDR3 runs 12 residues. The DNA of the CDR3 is TGTGCCAGCAGCCGACTAGATTACGAGCAGTACTTC. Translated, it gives CASSRLDYEQYF. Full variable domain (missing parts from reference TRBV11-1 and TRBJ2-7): EAEVAQSPRYKITEKSQAVAFWCDPISGHATLYWYRQILGQGPELLVQFQDESVVDDSQLPKDRFSAERLKGVDSTLKIQPAELGDSAMYLCASSRLDYEQYFGPGTRLTVT.

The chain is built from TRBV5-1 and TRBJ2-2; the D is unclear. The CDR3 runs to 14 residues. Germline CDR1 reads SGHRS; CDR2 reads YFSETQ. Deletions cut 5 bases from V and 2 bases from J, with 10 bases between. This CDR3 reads CASRIGSNTGELFF. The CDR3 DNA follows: TGCGCCAGCAGAATCGGTAGTAACACCGGGGAGCTGTTTTTT.

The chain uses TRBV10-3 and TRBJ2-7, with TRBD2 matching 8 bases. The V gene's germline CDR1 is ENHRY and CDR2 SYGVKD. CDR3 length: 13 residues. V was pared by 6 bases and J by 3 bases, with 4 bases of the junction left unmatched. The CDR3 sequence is CAISGTSNYEQYF. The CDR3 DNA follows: TGTGCCATCAGCGGGACTAGTAACTACGAGCAGTACTTC.

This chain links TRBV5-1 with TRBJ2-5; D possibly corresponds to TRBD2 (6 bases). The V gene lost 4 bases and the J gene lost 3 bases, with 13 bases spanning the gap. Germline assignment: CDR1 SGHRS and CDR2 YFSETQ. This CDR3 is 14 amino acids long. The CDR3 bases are TGCGCCAGCAGCCGGGGGACGGATGAAGAGACCCAGTACTTC. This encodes CASSRGTDEETQYF.

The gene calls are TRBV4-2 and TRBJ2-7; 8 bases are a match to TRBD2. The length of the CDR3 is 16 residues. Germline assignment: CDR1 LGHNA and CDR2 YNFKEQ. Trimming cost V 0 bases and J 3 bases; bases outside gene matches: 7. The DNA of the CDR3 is TGTGCCAGCAGCCAAGATGAGACTAGCGAGTTCTACGAGCAGTACTTC. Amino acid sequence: CASSQDETSEFYEQYF.

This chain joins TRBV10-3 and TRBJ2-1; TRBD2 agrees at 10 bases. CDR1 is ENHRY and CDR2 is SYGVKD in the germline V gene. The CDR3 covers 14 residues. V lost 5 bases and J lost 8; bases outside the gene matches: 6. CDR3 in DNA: TGTGCCATCAGTCTAGCGGGAGAAAGTCATGAGCAGTTCTTC. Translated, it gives CAISLAGESHEQFF.

CDR3 DNA sequence: TGTGCCAGCTCACCGTCGACAGGACCCCAGGACGAGCAGTACTTC. It yields the protein CASSPSTGPQDEQYF. The chain links TRBV18 to TRBJ2-7; possible D gene TRBD1, 6 bases. Trimming pared 3 bases from V and 5 bases from J, leaving 17 bases between. Germline CDR1 KGHSH, CDR2 LQKENI. This CDR3 region has 15 residues.

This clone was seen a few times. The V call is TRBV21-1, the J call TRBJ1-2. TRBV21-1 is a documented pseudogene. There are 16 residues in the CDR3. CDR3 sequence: CASSEPLRLHPGGYTF. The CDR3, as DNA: TGTGCCAGCAGCGAACCCCTAAGGTTACATCCGGGGGGCTACACCTTC.

The DNA of the CDR3 is TGTGCCAGCAGCGTAGAAGGACAGGGGACCGGGGAGCTGTTTTTT. Translation: CASSVEGQGTGELFF. J is TRBJ2-2 and V is TRBV9; TRBD1 matches at 9 bases. CDR1 is SGDLS, CDR2 YYNGEE, per germline. After removal of 0 bases from V and 5 bases from J, the junction contained 2 bases not matched to a gene. The CDR3 has 15 amino acids.

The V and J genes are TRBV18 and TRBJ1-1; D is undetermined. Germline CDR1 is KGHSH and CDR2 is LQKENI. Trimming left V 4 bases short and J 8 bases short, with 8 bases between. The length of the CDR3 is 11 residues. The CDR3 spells CASSLETEAFF. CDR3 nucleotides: TGTGCCAGCTCACTTGAGACAGAAGCTTTCTTT.

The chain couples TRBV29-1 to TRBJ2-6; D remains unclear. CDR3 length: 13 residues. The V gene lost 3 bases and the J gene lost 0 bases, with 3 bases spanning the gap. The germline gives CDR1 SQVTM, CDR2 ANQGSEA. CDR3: CSVDSSGANVLTF. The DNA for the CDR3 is TGCAGCGTTGACAGCTCTGGGGCCAACGTCCTGACTTTC.

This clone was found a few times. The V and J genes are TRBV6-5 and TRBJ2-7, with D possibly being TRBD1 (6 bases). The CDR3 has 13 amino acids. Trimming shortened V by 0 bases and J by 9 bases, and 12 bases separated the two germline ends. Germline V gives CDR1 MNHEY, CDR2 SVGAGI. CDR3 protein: CASSYSDSASQYF. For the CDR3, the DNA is TGTGCCAGCAGTTACTCGGACAGTGCTTCGCAGTACTTC.

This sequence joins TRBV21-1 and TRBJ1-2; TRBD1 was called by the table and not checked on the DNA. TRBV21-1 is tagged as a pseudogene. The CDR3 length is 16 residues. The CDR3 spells CASSPRDSLANYGYTF. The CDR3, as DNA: TGTGCCAGCAGCCCCCGGGACAGTTTAGCTAACTATGGCTACACCTTC.

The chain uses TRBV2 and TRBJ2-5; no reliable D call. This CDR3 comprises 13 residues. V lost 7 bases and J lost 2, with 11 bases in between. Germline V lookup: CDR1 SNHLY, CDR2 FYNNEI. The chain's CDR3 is CASMFNTQETQYF. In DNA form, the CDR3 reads TGTGCCAGCATGTTCAACACGCAAGAGACCCAGTACTTC.

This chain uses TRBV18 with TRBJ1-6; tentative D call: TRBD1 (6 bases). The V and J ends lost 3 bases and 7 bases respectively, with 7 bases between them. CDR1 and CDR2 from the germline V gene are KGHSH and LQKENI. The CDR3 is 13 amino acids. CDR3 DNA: TGTGCCAGCTCACCTACAGGGAATTCACCCCTCCACTTT. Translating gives CASSPTGNSPLHF.

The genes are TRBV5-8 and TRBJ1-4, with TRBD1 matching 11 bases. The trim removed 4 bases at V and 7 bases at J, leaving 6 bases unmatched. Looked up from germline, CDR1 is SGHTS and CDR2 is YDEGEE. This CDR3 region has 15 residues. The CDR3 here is CASSPPGTGGEKLFF. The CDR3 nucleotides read TGTGCCAGCAGCCCCCCGGGGACAGGGGGTGAAAAACTGTTTTTT.

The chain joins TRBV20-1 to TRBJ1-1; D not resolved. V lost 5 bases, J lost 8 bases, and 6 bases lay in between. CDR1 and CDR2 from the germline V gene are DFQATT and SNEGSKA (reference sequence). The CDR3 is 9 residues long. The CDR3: CSAGSEAFF. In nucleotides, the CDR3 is TGCAGTGCTGGCTCGGAAGCTTTCTTT.

The CDR3 loop is CASSLRGNGGQPQHF. The CDR3 nucleotides read TGTGCCAGCAGCTTGAGGGGGAATGGGGGTCAGCCCCAGCATTTT. The rearrangement links TRBV7-2 to TRBJ1-5; D possibly corresponds to TRBD1 (6 bases). The CDR3 consists of 15 residues. Germline values: CDR1 SGHTA, CDR2 FQGNSA. The V end was cut by 3 bases, the J end by 6 bases, with 15 bases between.

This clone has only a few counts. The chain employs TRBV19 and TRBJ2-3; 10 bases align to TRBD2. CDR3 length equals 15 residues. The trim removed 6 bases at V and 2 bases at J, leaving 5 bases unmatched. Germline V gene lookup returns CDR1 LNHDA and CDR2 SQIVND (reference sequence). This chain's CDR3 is CASSELAGFTDTQYF. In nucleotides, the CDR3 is TGTGCCAGTAGCGAACTAGCGGGATTCACAGATACGCAGTATTTT.

The CDR3 protein is CASSLVVGGAYGYTF. The DNA for the CDR3 is TGTGCCAGCAGCTTGGTTGTAGGGGGCGCCTATGGCTACACCTTC. The rearrangement joins TRBV5-4 to TRBJ1-2; TRBD1 aligns across 7 bases. Unmatched junction bases numbered 6, after V lost 0 bases and J lost 4 bases. The CDR3 length is 15 residues. Per germline, CDR1 SGHNT and CDR2 YYREEE (reference sequence). Using reference TRBV5-4 and TRBJ1-2 for the parts outside the CDR3, the full variable domain is ETGVTQSPTHLIKTRGQQVTLRCSSQSGHNTVSWYQQALGQGPQFIFQYYREEENGRGNFPPRFSGLQFPNYSSELNVNALELDDSALYLCASSLVVGGAYGYTFGSGTRLTVV.

CDR3 sequence: CASSLLAGTGSWAANEQFF. DNA of the CDR3: TGTGCCAGCAGCTTACTAGCGGGGACGGGTAGTTGGGCCGCCAATGAGCAGTTCTTC. This rearrangement joins TRBV7-2 to TRBJ2-1; 9 nucleotides line up with TRBD2. Per the germline V gene, CDR1 is SGHTA and CDR2 is FQGNSA. There are 19 residues in the CDR3. V shed 2 bases, J shed 6 bases, and the junction held 17 bases outside the gene matches. The whole variable domain, filled in from reference TRBV7-2 and TRBJ2-1, reads GAGVSQSPSNKVTEKGKDVELRCDPISGHTALYWYRQSLGQGLEFLIYFQGNSAPDKSGLPSDRFSAERTGGSVSTLTIQRTQQEDSAVYLCASSLLAGTGSWAANEQFFGPGTRLTVL.

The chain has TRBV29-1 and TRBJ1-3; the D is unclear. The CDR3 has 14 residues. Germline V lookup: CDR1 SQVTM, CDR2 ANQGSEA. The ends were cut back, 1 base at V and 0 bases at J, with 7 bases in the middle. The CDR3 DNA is TGCAGCGTTGAAGTCGGAGGCTCTGGAAACACCATATATTTT. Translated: CSVEVGGSGNTIYF.

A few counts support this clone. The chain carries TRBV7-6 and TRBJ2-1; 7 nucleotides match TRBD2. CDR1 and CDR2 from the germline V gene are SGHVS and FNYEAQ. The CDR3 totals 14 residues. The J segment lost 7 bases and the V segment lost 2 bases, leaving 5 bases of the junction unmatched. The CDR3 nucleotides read TGTGCCAGCAGCTTAAGCGGGACTGAAAATGAGCAGTTCTTC. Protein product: CASSLSGTENEQFF.

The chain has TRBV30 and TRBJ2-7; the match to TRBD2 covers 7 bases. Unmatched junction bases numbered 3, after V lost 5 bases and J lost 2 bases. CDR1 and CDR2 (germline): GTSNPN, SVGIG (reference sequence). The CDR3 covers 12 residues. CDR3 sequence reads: CAWGAGTYEQYF. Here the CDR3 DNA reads TGTGCCTGGGGAGCGGGAACCTACGAGCAGTACTTC.

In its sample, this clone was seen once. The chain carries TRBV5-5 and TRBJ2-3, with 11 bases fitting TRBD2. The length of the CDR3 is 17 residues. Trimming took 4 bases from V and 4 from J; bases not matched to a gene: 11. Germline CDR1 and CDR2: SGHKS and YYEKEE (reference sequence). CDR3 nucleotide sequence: TGTGCCAGCAGCCTACTTAGCGGGGGGGCCGTCTCAGATACGCAGTATTTT. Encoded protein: CASSLLSGGAVSDTQYF.

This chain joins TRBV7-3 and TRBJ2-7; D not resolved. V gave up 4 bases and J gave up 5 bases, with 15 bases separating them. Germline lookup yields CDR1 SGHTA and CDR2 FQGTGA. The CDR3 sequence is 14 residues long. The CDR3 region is CASSYRPGRDEQYF. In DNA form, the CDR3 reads TGTGCCAGCAGCTACCGACCGGGTCGGGACGAGCAGTACTTC.

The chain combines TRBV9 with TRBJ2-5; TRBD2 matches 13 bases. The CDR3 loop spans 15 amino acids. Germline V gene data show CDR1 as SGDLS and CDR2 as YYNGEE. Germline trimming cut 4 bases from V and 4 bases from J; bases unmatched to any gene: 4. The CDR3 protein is CASSSRLAGGETQYF. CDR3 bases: TGTGCCAGCAGCTCCAGACTAGCGGGGGGAGAGACCCAGTACTTC.

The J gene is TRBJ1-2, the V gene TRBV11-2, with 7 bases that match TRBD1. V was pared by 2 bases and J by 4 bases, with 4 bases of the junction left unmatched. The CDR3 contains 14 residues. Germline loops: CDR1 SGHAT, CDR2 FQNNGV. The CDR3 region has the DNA TGTGCCAGCAGCTTACAGGGGGGCCCCTATGGCTACACCTTC. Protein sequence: CASSLQGGPYGYTF.

Written as DNA, the CDR3 is TGTGCCAGCAGCTTCTTCACTGACAGCGCCAGGGAAAAACTGTTTTTT. Translating gives CASSFFTDSAREKLFF. The chain has TRBV7-8 and TRBJ1-4, with D perhaps TRBD1 (5 bases). The CDR3 is made up of 16 amino acids. CDR1 and CDR2 (germline): SGHVS, FQNEAQ. Trimming removed 3 bases at V and 8 bases at J, with 19 bases between.

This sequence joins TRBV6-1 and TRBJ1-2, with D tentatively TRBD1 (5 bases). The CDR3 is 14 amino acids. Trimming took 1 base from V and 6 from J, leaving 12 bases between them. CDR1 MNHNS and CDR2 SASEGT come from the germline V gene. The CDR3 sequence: CASSEGAGPNGYTF. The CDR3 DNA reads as TGTGCCAGCAGTGAAGGGGCAGGGCCCAATGGCTACACCTTC.

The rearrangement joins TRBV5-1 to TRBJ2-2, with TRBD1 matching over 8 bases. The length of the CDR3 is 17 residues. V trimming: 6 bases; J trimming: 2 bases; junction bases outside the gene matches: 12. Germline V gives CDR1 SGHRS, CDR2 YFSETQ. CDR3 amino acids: CASNPSPDRVNTGELFF. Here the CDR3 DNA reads TGCGCCAGCAACCCGAGTCCGGACAGGGTTAACACCGGGGAGCTGTTTTTT.

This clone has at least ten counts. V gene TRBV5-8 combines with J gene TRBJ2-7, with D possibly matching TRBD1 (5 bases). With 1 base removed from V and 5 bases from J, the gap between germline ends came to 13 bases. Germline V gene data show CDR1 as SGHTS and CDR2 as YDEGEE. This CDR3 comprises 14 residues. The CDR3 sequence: CASSLRQGINEQYF. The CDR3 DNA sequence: TGTGCCAGCAGCTTGCGTCAGGGTATCAACGAGCAGTACTTC. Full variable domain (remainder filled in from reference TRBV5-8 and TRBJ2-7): EAGVTQSPTHLIKTRGQQATLRCSPISGHTSVYWYQQALGLGLQFLLWYDEGEERNRGNFPPRFSGRQFPNYSSELNVNALELEDSALYLCASSLRQGINEQYFGPGTRLTVT.